A single sample is the source of the 8 T cell receptor beta chains below, sequenced in a study of blood T cell repertoires in COVID-19. Only in-frame clones appear in the TCRdb table, and some are missing; sequencing was by immunoSEQ multiplex PCR. The sample contains fewer than 150,000 clones, 70% to 90% of which appear only once. Sequencing input: peripheral blood. The origin of the receptors is a man aged 70 or older who had recovered from COVID-19.

The rearrangement uses TRBV7-3 and TRBJ2-7; 7 nucleotides match TRBD1. CDR3 length: 13 amino acids. Losses at the gene ends were 5 bases for V and 0 bases for J; bases not matched to a gene: 1. CDR1 SGHTA and CDR2 FQGTGA come from the germline V gene. CDR3 region: CASSRTGSYEQYF. As DNA, the CDR3 is TGTGCCAGCAGCCGGACAGGCTCCTACGAGCAGTACTTC.

The chain uses TRBV18 and TRBJ2-3, with TRBD2 identical over 8 bases. The CDR3 totals 14 residues. V trimming: 1 base; J trimming: 8 bases; junction bases outside the gene matches: 5. Per germline, CDR1 KGHSH and CDR2 LQKENI. The CDR3: CASSPQRELATQYF. CDR3 coding DNA: TGTGCCAGCTCACCACAGCGGGAGTTAGCTACGCAGTATTTT.

The rearrangement uses TRBV4-1 and TRBJ2-2; 11 positions agree with TRBD2. CDR3 length: 21 amino acids. V shed 1 base, J shed 2 bases, and the junction held 15 bases outside the gene matches. The germline V gene has CDR1 MGHRA and CDR2 YSYEKL. CDR3 region: CASSQVGVSGGERGNTGELFF. DNA of the CDR3: TGCGCCAGCAGCCAAGTAGGGGTTAGCGGGGGGGAGAGAGGAAACACCGGGGAGCTGTTTTTT.

The chain uses TRBV6-5 and TRBJ2-7, with TRBD1 identical over 9 bases. V gave up 7 bases and J gave up 1 base; unmatched junction bases: 5. The CDR3 sequence is 14 residues long. Germline V gene data show CDR1 as MNHEY and CDR2 as SVGAGI. CDR3 amino acids: CASTRDRVSYEQYF. CDR3 nucleotides: TGTGCCAGCACCCGGGACAGGGTATCCTACGAGCAGTACTTC.

The chain employs TRBV7-2 and TRBJ1-5, with TRBD1 matching 7 bases. Germline CDR1 and CDR2: SGHTA and FQGNSA. The junction had 6 bases not matched to a gene; V was cut back by 5 bases and J by 2 bases. The CDR3 runs 15 residues. CDR3 nucleotides: TGTGCCAGCAGCCTGCGGACAGGCGGCAATCAGCCCCAGCATTTT. Its protein is CASSLRTGGNQPQHF.

In this sample, this clone turned up a few times. In nucleotides, the CDR3 is TGTGCCAGCAGCCTCTCAGGGGACACGCAGTATTTT. Translating it yields CASSLSGDTQYF. This chain uses TRBV4-2 with TRBJ2-3, with D maybe TRBD1 (6 bases). The CDR3 has 12 residues. CDR1 is LGHNA and CDR2 is YNFKEQ in the germline V gene. V lost 4 bases, J lost 9 bases, and 11 bases lay in between.

This clone was seen only once. The chain uses TRBV4-2 and TRBJ2-5, with TRBD2 identical over 11 bases. V was pared by 2 bases and J by 1 base, with 6 bases of the junction left unmatched. Germline lookup yields CDR1 LGHNA and CDR2 YNFKEQ. CDR3 length: 17 residues. CDR3 amino acids: CASSQPHGTSGQETQYF. The CDR3 DNA reads as TGTGCCAGCAGCCAACCGCACGGGACTAGCGGCCAAGAGACCCAGTACTTC.

This chain joins TRBV7-3 and TRBJ2-1; weak D call: TRBD1 (5 bases). The ends were cut back, 5 bases at V and 5 bases at J, with 19 bases in the middle. This CDR3 is built from 16 residues. The V gene's germline CDR1 is SGHTA and CDR2 FQGTGA. DNA of the CDR3: TGTGCCAGCAGCCACCAGGGCATGGGGTTGAACAATGAGCAGTTCTTC. This codes for CASSHQGMGLNNEQFF.